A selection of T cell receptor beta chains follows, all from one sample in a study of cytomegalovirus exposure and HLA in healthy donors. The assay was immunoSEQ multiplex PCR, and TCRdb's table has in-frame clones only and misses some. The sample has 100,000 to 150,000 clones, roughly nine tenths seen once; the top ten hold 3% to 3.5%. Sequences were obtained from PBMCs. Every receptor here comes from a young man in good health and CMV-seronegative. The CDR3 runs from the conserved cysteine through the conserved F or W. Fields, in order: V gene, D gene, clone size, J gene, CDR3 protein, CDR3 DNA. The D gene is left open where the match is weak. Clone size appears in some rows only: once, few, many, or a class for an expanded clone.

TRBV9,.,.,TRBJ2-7,CASSVVRAHEQYF,TGTGCCAGCAGCGTAGTCAGGGCCCACGAGCAGTACTTC
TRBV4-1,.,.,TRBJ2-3,CASSQVSGSARTTDTQYF,TGCGCCAGCAGCCAAGTGTCTGGGTCTGCGCGGACTACAGATACGCAGTATTTT
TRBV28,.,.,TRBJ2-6,CATPSGSGANVLTF,TGTGCCACCCCATCGGGGTCGGGGGCCAACGTCCTGACTTTC
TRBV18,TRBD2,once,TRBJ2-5,CASSPGGGLAGVQETQYF,TGTGCCAGCTCACCGGGCGGGGGACTAGCGGGAGTACAAGAGACCCAGTACTTC
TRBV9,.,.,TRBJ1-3,CASSVLSGVSGNTIYF,TGTGCCAGCAGCGTACTCTCCGGGGTCTCTGGAAACACCATATATTTT
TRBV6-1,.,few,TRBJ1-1,CASSEQVYTEAFF,TGTGCCAGCAGTGAACAGGTATACACTGAAGCTTTCTTT
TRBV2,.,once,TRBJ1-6,CASSDGQGRRNSPLHF,TGTGCCAGCAGTGATGGCCAGGGGAGAAGGAATTCACCCCTCCACTTT
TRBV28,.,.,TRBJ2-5,CASSTGPLETQYF,TGTGCCAGCAGTACAGGGCCCTTGGAGACCCAGTACTTC
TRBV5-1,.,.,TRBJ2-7,CASSLIQGTNEQYF,TGCGCCAGCAGCTTGATACAGGGTACCAACGAGCAGTACTTC
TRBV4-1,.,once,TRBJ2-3,CASSQRPSGPSTDTQYF,TGCGCCAGCAGCCAACGTCCATCGGGTCCTAGCACAGATACGCAGTATTTT
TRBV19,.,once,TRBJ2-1,CASSISGYNEQFF,TGTGCCAGTAGTATCTCAGGGTACAATGAGCAGTTCTTC
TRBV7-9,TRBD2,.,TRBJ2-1,CASSLVASGGNEQFF,TGTGCCAGCAGCTTAGTGGCTAGCGGGGGGAATGAGCAGTTCTTC
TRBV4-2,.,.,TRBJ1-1,CASSQAWRMNTEAFF,TGTGCCAGCAGCCAAGCTTGGCGGATGAACACTGAAGCTTTCTTT
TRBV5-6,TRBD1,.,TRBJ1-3,CASSLRDRVASGNTIYF,TGTGCCAGCAGCCTGCGGGACAGGGTAGCGTCTGGAAACACCATATATTTT
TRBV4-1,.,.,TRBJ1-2,CASSQGGVWGYTF,TGCGCCAGCAGCCAAGGGGGGGTATGGGGCTACACCTTC
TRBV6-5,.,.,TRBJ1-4,CASSYLGEEKLFF,TGTGCCAGCAGTTATCTGGGCGAGGAAAAACTGTTTTTT
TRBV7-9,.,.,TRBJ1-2,CASSSPRGYGYTF,TGTGCCAGCAGTTCCCCCCGGGGTTACGGCTACACCTTC
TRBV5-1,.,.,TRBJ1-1,CASSPDLNTEAFF,TGCGCCAGCAGCCCGGACTTGAACACTGAAGCTTTCTTT
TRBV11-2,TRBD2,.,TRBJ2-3,CASSLEPPAGGAPVTQYF,TGTGCCAGCAGCTTAGAACCCCCAGCGGGGGGGGCCCCAGTTACGCAGTATTTT
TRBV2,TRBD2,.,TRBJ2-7,CAGGTSDSYEQYF,TGTGCCGGCGGAACTAGCGACTCCTACGAGCAGTACTTC
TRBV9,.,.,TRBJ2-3,CASSSTGTDTQYF,TGTGCCAGCAGCTCCACAGGGACAGATACGCAGTATTTT
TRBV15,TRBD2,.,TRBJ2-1,CATSREGSGGSSSYNEQFF,TGTGCCACCAGCAGAGAAGGTAGCGGGGGGTCTAGCTCCTACAATGAGCAGTTCTTC
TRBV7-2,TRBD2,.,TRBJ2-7,CASSSSAGGRGEQYF,TGTGCCAGCAGCTCCTCAGCGGGGGGACGGGGCGAGCAGTACTTC
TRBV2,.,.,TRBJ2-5,CASFLRDRETQYF,TGTGCCAGCTTTCTCCGGGATAGAGAGACCCAGTACTTC
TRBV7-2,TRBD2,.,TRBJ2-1,CASSYPLGGRDEQFF,TGTGCCAGCAGCTACCCCCTGGGAGGGAGGGATGAGCAGTTCTTC
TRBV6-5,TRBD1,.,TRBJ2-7,CASSEQGFSYEQYF,TGTGCCAGCAGTGAACAGGGGTTTTCCTACGAGCAGTACTTC
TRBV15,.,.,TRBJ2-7,CATSREVGLSYEQYF,TGTGCCACCAGCAGAGAGGTGGGGCTGTCCTACGAGCAGTACTTC
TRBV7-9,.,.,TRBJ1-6,CASSLGHTGDSPLHF,TGTGCCAGCAGCTTGGGGCACACGGGGGATTCACCCCTCCACTTT
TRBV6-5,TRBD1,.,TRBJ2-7,CASSYSTGGDEQYF,TGTGCCAGCAGTTACTCGACAGGGGGCGACGAGCAGTACTTC
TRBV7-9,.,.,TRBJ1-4,CASSSTGWKLFF,TGTGCCAGCAGCTCGACGGGTTGGAAACTGTTTTTT
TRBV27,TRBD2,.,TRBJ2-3,CASSETLAGGSPDTQYF,TGTGCCAGCAGTGAAACCCTAGCGGGTGGGTCCCCAGATACGCAGTATTTT
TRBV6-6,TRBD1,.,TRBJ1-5,CASSIQGASNQPQHF,TGTGCCAGCAGTATACAGGGGGCTTCGAATCAGCCCCAGCATTTT
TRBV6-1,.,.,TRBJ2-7,CASSEAGVYEQYF,TGTGCCAGCAGTGAAGCCGGGGTCTACGAGCAGTACTTC
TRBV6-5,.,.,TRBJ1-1,CASSYLAEAFF,TGTGCCAGCAGTTACTTAGCTGAAGCTTTCTTT
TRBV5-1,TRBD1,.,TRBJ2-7,CASSLAPRGSSYEQYF,TGCGCCAGCAGCTTGGCTCCCAGGGGGAGCTCCTACGAGCAGTACTTC
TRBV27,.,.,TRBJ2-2,CASSLLEPINTGELFF,TGTGCCAGCAGTTTACTGGAGCCAATTAACACCGGGGAGCTGTTTTTT
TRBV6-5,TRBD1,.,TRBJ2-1,CASSYSRDRGVNEQFF,TGTGCCAGCAGTTACTCGCGGGACAGGGGTGTAAATGAGCAGTTCTTC
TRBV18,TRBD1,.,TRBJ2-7,CASSPPGQGVGEQYF,TGTGCCAGCTCACCACCGGGACAGGGAGTCGGAGAGCAGTACTTC
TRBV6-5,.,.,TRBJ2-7,CASSYPRQTYEQYF,TGTGCCAGCAGTTACCCGAGACAGACCTACGAGCAGTACTTC
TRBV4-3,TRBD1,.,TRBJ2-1,CASSQEAGGYNEQFF,TGCGCCAGCAGCCAAGAGGCAGGGGGCTACAATGAGCAGTTCTTC
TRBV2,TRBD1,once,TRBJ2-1,CASSRGDRLYNEQFF,TGTGCCAGCAGTCGCGGGGACAGGTTATACAATGAGCAGTTCTTC
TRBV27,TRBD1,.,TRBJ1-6,CASSSKKATGGISPLHF,TGTGCCAGCAGCTCCAAAAAGGCGACAGGGGGCATTTCACCCCTCCACTTT
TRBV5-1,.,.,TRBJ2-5,CASSTGISGGLETQYF,TGCGCCAGCAGCACTGGAATTTCGGGGGGCTTAGAGACCCAGTACTTC
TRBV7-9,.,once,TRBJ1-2,CASSPGQELRYTF,TGTGCCAGCAGCCCCGGACAAGAATTACGCTACACCTTC
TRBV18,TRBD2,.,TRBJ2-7,CASSPRAGGYYEQYF,TGTGCCAGCTCACCACGAGCGGGGGGGTACTACGAGCAGTACTTC
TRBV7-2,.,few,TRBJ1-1,CASSLESVRNTEAFF,TGTGCCAGCAGCTTAGAATCGGTCCGGAACACTGAAGCTTTCTTT
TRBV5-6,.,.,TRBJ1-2,CASSLTGPYGYTF,TGTGCCAGCAGCTTGACAGGGCCCTATGGCTACACCTTC
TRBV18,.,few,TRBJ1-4,CASTGQINEKLFF,TGTGCCAGCACGGGACAAATCAATGAAAAACTGTTTTTT
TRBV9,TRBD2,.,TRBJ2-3,CASSAGGTTRDTQYF,TGTGCCAGCAGCGCGGGGGGGACAACCCGGGATACGCAGTATTTT
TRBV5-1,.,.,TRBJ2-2,CASSLTYGGPGELFF,TGCGCCAGCAGCTTGACTTACGGGGGGCCCGGGGAGCTGTTTTTT
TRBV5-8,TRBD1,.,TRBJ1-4,CASSSQGVANEKLFF,TGTGCCAGCAGCTCACAGGGGGTGGCTAATGAAAAACTGTTTTTT
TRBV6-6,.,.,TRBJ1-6,CASSRAQVSPLHF,TGTGCCAGCAGCCGCGCACAGGTCTCACCCCTCCACTTT
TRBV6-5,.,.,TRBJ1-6,CASSQASPLHF,TGTGCCAGCAGTCAGGCGAGCCCCCTCCACTTT
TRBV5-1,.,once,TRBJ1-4,CASSDGAAGEKLFF,TGCGCCAGCAGTGACGGGGCGGCGGGGGAAAAACTGTTTTTT
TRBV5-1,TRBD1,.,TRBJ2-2,CASSITGVLGELFF,TGCGCCAGCAGCATAACAGGGGTTTTGGGGGAGCTGTTTTTT
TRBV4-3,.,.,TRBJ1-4,CASSLRTRNEKLFF,TGCGCCAGCAGCCTCAGGACAAGGAATGAAAAACTGTTTTTT
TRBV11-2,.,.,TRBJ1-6,CASSSRTRGNSPLHF,TGTGCCAGCAGCTCCAGGACCCGAGGGAATTCACCCCTCCACTTT
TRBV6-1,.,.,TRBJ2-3,CAIPSSLDSTDTQYF,TGTGCCATCCCTTCTTCCTTGGACTCCACAGATACGCAGTATTTT
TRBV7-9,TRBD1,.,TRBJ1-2,CASSPWDRAIYGYTF,TGTGCCAGCAGCCCTTGGGACAGGGCCATTTATGGCTACACCTTC